The 12 T cell receptor beta chains below were found in one sample sequenced in a study of beta chain features in type 1 diabetes. cDNA synthesis used the whole RNA isolate, giving expressed TCRB sequences. Method: immunoSEQ multiplex PCR; TCRdb's copy keeps in-frame clones and lacks some. The sample includes about 220,000 clones, 9.5% to 13% of them seen just once. Sequenced: central memory CD4+ T cells from blood. These receptors originate from a man between 18 and 35 years old in good health.

This clone has just a few counts. The rearrangement uses TRBV7-9 and TRBJ2-5, with D perhaps matching TRBD2 (5 bases). V was clipped by 5 bases and J by 1 base, with 11 bases between them. The CDR3 is made up of 14 amino acids. Germline V gives CDR1 SEHNR, CDR2 FQNEAQ (reference sequence). This chain's CDR3 is CASSASRSQETQYF. The CDR3 nucleotides read TGTGCCAGCAGCGCTAGCCGGTCCCAAGAGACCCAGTACTTC.

The chain joins TRBV30 to TRBJ2-7, with D unresolved. Germline V gene data show CDR1 as GTSNPN and CDR2 as SVGIG (reference sequence). V was trimmed by 0 bases and J by 10 bases, leaving 16 bases between them. The CDR3 runs to 13 residues. The DNA for the CDR3 is TGTGCCTGGAGTGTACGGGCAGCCGAATTACAGTACTTC. The encoded protein is CAWSVRAAELQYF.

This clone appeared many times. The chain has TRBV23-1 and TRBJ2-1, with D uncertain. TRBV23-1 is placed among ORFs of uncertain function. This CDR3 is 16 amino acids long. V was pared by 2 bases and J by 0 bases, with 11 bases between. In DNA form, the CDR3 reads TGCGCCAGCAGTCAAGGTGCGGCGGACTCCTACAATGAGCAGTTCTTC. Its translation: CASSQGAADSYNEQFF.

The genes are TRBV10-3 and TRBJ2-7; 13 positions match TRBD2. Trimming at V came to 10 bases and at J to 13 bases, leaving 10 bases not matched to a gene. The CDR3 runs 12 residues. Germline V lookup: CDR1 ENHRY, CDR2 SYGVKD. The CDR3 loop reads CATQTSGRVFYF. The CDR3 DNA follows: TGTGCCACCCAAACTAGCGGGAGGGTTTTCTACTTC.

This chain links TRBV18 with TRBJ2-2, with TRBD2 matching over 13 bases. CDR3 length: 16 residues. V dropped 3 bases and J dropped 8; count of bases not matched to a gene: 6. The germline CDR1 and CDR2 sequences are KGHSH and LQKENI. This chain's CDR3 is CASSPGLAGVFGELFF. Written as DNA, the CDR3 is TGTGCCAGCTCACCCGGACTAGCGGGAGTCTTTGGGGAGCTGTTTTTT.

This clone was counted between two and nine times. This sequence joins TRBV16 and TRBJ2-5; TRBD1 aligns across 8 bases. The CDR3 totals 15 residues. CDR1 KGHSY and CDR2 FQNENV come from the germline V gene. V dropped 5 bases and J dropped 7; count of bases not matched to a gene: 12. The DNA of the CDR3 is TGTGCCAGCAGCTCCTGGACAGGGAGTTGGGGGACCCAGTACTTC. Translating gives CASSSWTGSWGTQYF.

This clone came up many times. V is TRBV11-2 and J is TRBJ2-1; tentatively, D is TRBD2 (6 bases). Per the germline V gene, CDR1 is SGHAT and CDR2 is FQNNGV. Deletions cut 4 bases from V and 4 bases from J, with 14 bases between. CDR3 length: 15 amino acids. The CDR3 bases are TGTGCCAGCAGCTCGGGACTCTCGGGGTACAATGAGCAGTTCTTC. It codes for CASSSGLSGYNEQFF.

The V gene is TRBV7-6, the J gene TRBJ2-7; a possible D gene is TRBD1 (5 bases). The CDR3 length is 11 residues. The V end was cut by 8 bases, the J end by 2 bases, with 7 bases between. Germline lookup yields CDR1 SGHVS and CDR2 FNYEAQ. The CDR3 protein is CASGATYEQYF. As DNA, the CDR3 is TGTGCCAGCGGGGCGACCTACGAGCAGTACTTC.

This clone was seen repeatedly, ten times or more. The V and J genes are TRBV7-9 and TRBJ2-5; TRBD1 matches 7 bases. This CDR3 region has 16 residues. Germline V gene sequence: CDR1 SEHNR, CDR2 FQNEAQ (reference sequence). Losses at the gene ends were 5 bases for V and 2 bases for J; bases not matched to a gene: 11. This CDR3 reads CASSTVQGQRQETQYF. For the CDR3, the DNA is TGTGCCAGCAGCACCGTCCAGGGACAGCGACAAGAGACCCAGTACTTC.

This clone has just a few counts. The chain has TRBV30 and TRBJ2-1; 14 bases are shared with TRBD2. The V and J ends lost 1 base and 9 bases, in that order; junction bases with no gene match: 5. The CDR3 length is 15 residues. Germline V gene data show CDR1 as GTSNPN and CDR2 as SVGIG (reference sequence). CDR3 DNA sequence: TGTGCCTGGAGTGGGACTAGCGGGAGGATGGGTGAGCAGTTCTTC. Translated, it gives CAWSGTSGRMGEQFF.

This clone showed up just a few times. The chain has TRBV10-3 and TRBJ2-7, with D unresolved. V gave up 3 bases and J gave up 2 bases, with 17 bases separating them. Per the germline V gene, CDR1 is ENHRY and CDR2 is SYGVKD. This CDR3 comprises 16 residues. CDR3 sequence (DNA): TGTGCCATCAGTGAAGAGACGATTTATGGAGCCTACGAGCAGTACTTC. It codes for CAISEETIYGAYEQYF.

This clone came up a few times. The rearrangement uses TRBV5-1 and TRBJ2-2; possible D gene TRBD2, 5 bases. CDR1 is SGHRS, CDR2 YFSETQ, per germline. This CDR3 has 14 residues. Trimming took 2 bases from V and 3 from J, leaving 8 bases between them. DNA of the CDR3: TGCGCCAGCAGCTTCCCGCGGGACACCGGGGAGCTGTTTTTT. It encodes CASSFPRDTGELFF.